A single sample gave rise to the 4 T cell receptor beta chains below, sequenced in a study of response to subunit inactivated influenza vaccine. One entry per CDR3 protein results from TCRdb running MiXCR on the RT-PCR reads. The profile covers roughly 700,000 distinct CDR3 sequences, with around 13% appearing a single time and 6.5% to 8.5% taken by the ten largest. The material was PBMCs from blood, obtained 14 to 15 days before vaccination. These receptors all come from a man between 45 and 60 years old who received an inactivated influenza vaccine.

This clonotype came up many times. The gene calls are TRBV4-1 and TRBJ2-5, with no clear D. The CDR3 covers 15 residues. CDR1 and CDR2 (germline): MGHRA, YSYEKL. V shed 1 base and J shed 1 base, with 10 bases lying between them. DNA for the CDR3: TGCGCCAGCAGCCAAGTTCGCCATTCCCAAGAGACCCAGTACTTC. Protein: CASSQVRHSQETQYF.

This clonotype has a count of ten or more. The chain has TRBV5-1 and TRBJ2-1, with D unclear. In germline, CDR1 is SGHRS, CDR2 YFSETQ. The V gene lost 0 bases and the J gene lost 3 bases, with 7 bases spanning the gap. This CDR3 has 14 residues. The CDR3 region has the DNA TGCGCCAGCAGCTTGGGGGCGGTCTACAATGAGCAGTTCTTC. Its protein is CASSLGAVYNEQFF.

This clonotype was seen ten or more times. The V call is TRBV7-6, the J call TRBJ2-2, with a weak D call TRBD2 (5 bases). Between the trimmed V and J ends, which lost 7 bases and 7 bases, there was a span of 22 bases. Germline V gives CDR1 SGHVS, CDR2 FNYEAQ. This CDR3 contains 16 residues. The CDR3 DNA follows: TGTGCCAGCACCTCCATATCCCCTGAAGGAGGCGGGGAGCTGTTTTTT. It specifies CASTSISPEGGGELFF.

This clonotype was recorded at least ten times. This chain joins TRBV7-9 and TRBJ2-7; either TRBD1 or TRBD2 may supply D (5 bases each). The CDR3 runs to 15 residues. CDR1 and CDR2 (germline): SEHNR, FQNEAQ (reference sequence). Trimming took off 1 base at V and 0 bases at J, with 10 bases between the two ends. Here the CDR3 reads CASSLGDGGSYEQYF. CDR3 nucleotides: TGTGCCAGCAGCTTAGGGGACGGTGGCTCCTACGAGCAGTACTTC.